A single sample is the source of the 31 T cell receptor beta chains below, sequenced in a study of T cell repertoires in cytomegalovirus infection. Which antigens these TCRs recognize remains unknown. Each CDR3 protein is one row after TCRdb ran MiXCR on the reads. This sample carries 54,000 or so distinct CDR3 sequences, 33% of them seen once, and the ten largest clones take 70%. Sequenced: PBMCs, sequenced either directly or after in vitro stimulation (not recorded which). The receptors were gathered from a human donor in good health (CMV status not recorded). Some clones in this sample may be carry-over from other donors' samples.

V is TRBV28 and J is TRBJ2-1, with D possibly matching TRBD1 (6 bases). Germline CDR1 reads MDHEN; CDR2 reads SYDVKM. Between the trimmed V and J ends, which lost 2 bases and 5 bases, there was a span of 10 bases. The CDR3 loop spans 14 amino acids. CDR3: CASSLGGTHNEQFF. DNA of the CDR3: TGTGCCAGCAGTTTAGGGGGCACCCACAATGAGCAGTTCTTC.

This clonotype was seen at least ten times. This chain uses TRBV9 with TRBJ2-1; 7 positions agree with TRBD2. J gave up 5 bases and V 0 bases, and 5 bases lay outside the gene matches. The CDR3 is made up of 15 amino acids. Per germline, CDR1 SGDLS and CDR2 YYNGEE. CDR3 bases: TGTGCCAGCAGCGTAGTGGGTAGCGGGCACAATGAGCAGTTCTTC. Its translation is CASSVVGSGHNEQFF.

This clonotype was counted between two and nine times. V is TRBV18 and J is TRBJ1-1; the match to TRBD1 covers 7 bases. The CDR3 spans 15 residues. Unmatched junction bases numbered 5, after V lost 3 bases and J lost 1 base. Germline loops: CDR1 KGHSH, CDR2 LQKENI. The CDR3 is CASSPRGQPNTEAFF. The CDR3 DNA reads TGTGCCAGCTCACCCAGGGGACAGCCGAACACTGAAGCTTTCTTT.

The chain joins TRBV30 to TRBJ1-5, with D perhaps TRBD1 (5 bases). The V and J ends lost 3 bases and 5 bases respectively, with 11 bases between them. From germline, CDR1 is GTSNPN and CDR2 SVGIG (reference sequence). The CDR3 is made up of 13 amino acids. CDR3 loop: CAWSSSRDQPQHF. CDR3 sequence (DNA): TGTGCCTGGAGCTCTTCCAGGGATCAGCCCCAGCATTTT. Looking up the rest from reference TRBV30 and TRBJ1-5 gives the full variable domain: SQTIHQWPATLVQPVGSPLSLECTVEGTSNPNLYWYRQAAGRGLQLLFYSVGIGQISSEVPQNLSASRPQDRQFILSSKKLLLSDSGFYLCAWSSSRDQPQHFGDGTRLSIL.

This rearrangement joins TRBV10-3 to TRBJ2-5, with no clear D. The V gene lost 5 bases and the J gene lost 2 bases, with 9 bases spanning the gap. This CDR3 region has 13 residues. Germline-derived CDR1 and CDR2 are ENHRY and SYGVKD. The DNA of the CDR3 is TGTGCCATCAGTCCATTAAAGCAAGAGACCCAGTACTTC. Its translation: CAISPLKQETQYF.

This clonotype has ten or more counts. The CDR3 DNA is TGTGCCAGCAGCTTGTTGGTCTCTCCATACGAGCAGTACTTC. Amino acid sequence: CASSLLVSPYEQYF. The chain combines TRBV7-2 with TRBJ2-7; the D is unclear. Germline CDR1 reads SGHTA; CDR2 reads FQGNSA. This CDR3 contains 14 residues. Trimming took 3 bases from V and 4 from J, leaving 13 bases between them.

This clonotype was seen a few times. The rearrangement uses TRBV7-2 and TRBJ2-3, with D possibly called TRBD1 or TRBD2 (5 bases each). Deletions cut 5 bases from V and 2 bases from J, with 11 bases between. The length of the CDR3 is 14 residues. The V gene's germline CDR1 is SGHTA and CDR2 FQGNSA. CDR3: CASSPGPHTDTQYF. Here the CDR3 DNA reads TGTGCCAGCAGCCCGGGACCTCACACAGATACGCAGTATTTT. Full variable domain (rest looked up from reference TRBV7-2 and TRBJ2-3): GAGVSQSPSNKVTEKGKDVELRCDPISGHTALYWYRQSLGQGLEFLIYFQGNSAPDKSGLPSDRFSAERTGGSVSTLTIQRTQQEDSAVYLCASSPGPHTDTQYFGPGTRLTVL.

The chain couples TRBV6-5 to TRBJ2-7, with TRBD1 matching 7 bases. The CDR3 contains 13 residues. Germline CDR1 reads MNHEY; CDR2 reads SVGAGI. Trimming took 2 bases from V and 4 from J; bases not matched to a gene: 2. CDR3 protein: CASSYPGQYEQYF. CDR3 bases: TGTGCCAGCAGTTACCCGGGACAGTACGAGCAGTACTTC.

This clonotype was counted at least ten times. The chain has TRBV6-1 and TRBJ1-1; D perhaps matches TRBD1 (6 bases). The CDR3 is 15 residues long. Germline-derived CDR1 and CDR2 are MNHNS and SASEGT. Trimming left V 6 bases short and J 0 bases short, with 14 bases between. The CDR3 DNA reads TGTGCCAGCAGCCAGGGTCAGGGGATGAACACTGAAGCTTTCTTT. Amino acids: CASSQGQGMNTEAFF.

In regard to this clonotype: A much larger clonotype is one base distant, so this may be a read error. The rearrangement links TRBV6-5 to TRBJ1-6; no clear D gene. Germline loops: CDR1 MNHEY, CDR2 SVGAGI. This CDR3 has 12 amino acids. V was pared by 5 bases and J by 12 bases, with 11 bases between. The CDR3 protein is CASSRTREPLHF. CDR3 coding DNA: TGTGCCAGCAGTCGCACACGGGAACCCCTCCACTTT.

The J gene is TRBJ1-5, the V gene TRBV2; D remains ambiguous. The CDR3 is 13 residues long. The germline CDR1 and CDR2 sequences are SNHLY and FYNNEI. V lost 2 bases to trimming and J lost 4 bases, with 6 bases between them. The CDR3 DNA is TGTGCCAGCAGTGAAATGGTAAATCAGCCCCAGCATTTT. It yields the protein CASSEMVNQPQHF. Full variable domain (missing parts from reference TRBV2 and TRBJ1-5): EPEVTQTPSHQVTQMGQEVILRCVPISNHLYFYWYRQILGQKVEFLVSFYNNEISEKSEIFDDQFSVERPDGSNFTLKIRSTKLEDSAMYFCASSEMVNQPQHFGDGTRLSIL.

The CDR3 sequence: CASSQDVGQGYEKLFF. The CDR3 bases are TGTGCCAGCAGCCAAGATGTGGGACAGGGATATGAAAAACTGTTTTTT. The chain couples TRBV14 to TRBJ1-4; 9 nucleotides match TRBD1. CDR3 length: 16 amino acids. V gave up 0 bases and J gave up 6 bases; unmatched junction bases: 5. The V gene's germline CDR1 is SGHDN and CDR2 FVKESK.

This clonotype was seen repeatedly, ten times or more. The chain employs TRBV7-2 and TRBJ2-3; 7 nucleotides align to TRBD2. The length of the CDR3 is 14 residues. V was pared by 3 bases and J by 2 bases, with 2 bases of the junction left unmatched. The germline V gene has CDR1 SGHTA and CDR2 FQGNSA. The CDR3 loop reads CASSFSGFTDTQYF. For the CDR3, the DNA is TGTGCCAGCAGCTTTAGCGGGTTCACAGATACGCAGTATTTT.

The gene calls are TRBV6-2 or TRBV6-3 and TRBJ2-7; the match to TRBD1 covers 8 bases. This CDR3 has 15 amino acids. CDR1 is MNHEY and CDR2 is SVGEGT in the germline V gene. Trimming cost V 5 bases and J 3 bases; bases outside gene matches: 9. The CDR3 reads CASSEGTGAYYEQYF. For the CDR3, the DNA is TGTGCCAGCAGTGAGGGGACAGGAGCCTACTACGAGCAGTACTTC.

V is TRBV6-1 and J is TRBJ2-2; 13 bases map to TRBD2. V lost 5 bases to trimming and J lost 4 bases; unmatched junction nucleotides: 4. Germline-derived CDR1 and CDR2 are MNHNS and SASEGT. This CDR3 is 16 amino acids long. CDR3 coding DNA: TGTGCCAGCAGTCTGACTAGCGGGGGGAGCACCGGGGAGCTGTTTTTT. Residues: CASSLTSGGSTGELFF.

The genes are TRBV2 and TRBJ2-7; TRBD2 aligns across 7 bases. CDR1 is SNHLY and CDR2 is FYNNEI in the germline V gene. The CDR3 loop spans 14 amino acids. V shed 4 bases and J 1 base; nucleotides not matched to a gene: 4. CDR3 coding DNA: TGTGCCAGCAGTGTGGGGAGGGGATCCTACGAGCAGTACTTC. This translates into CASSVGRGSYEQYF.

This chain uses TRBV28 with TRBJ1-3, with 7 bases that match TRBD1. Germline-derived CDR1 and CDR2 are MDHEN and SYDVKM. This CDR3 contains 15 residues. V gave up 7 bases and J gave up 0 bases; unmatched junction bases: 6. The CDR3, as DNA: TGTGCCAGCATCAATAGACAGGGCTCTGGAAACACCATATATTTT. Encoded protein: CASINRQGSGNTIYF.

This clonotype turned up a few times. This chain connects TRBV7-2 to TRBJ2-7; 14 nucleotides align to TRBD2. Per the germline V gene, CDR1 is SGHTA and CDR2 is FQGNSA. Trimming took 3 bases from V and 7 from J; bases not matched to a gene: 8. The CDR3 has 16 amino acids. CDR3 in amino acids: CASSLTGTSGSREQYF. CDR3 in DNA: TGTGCCAGCAGCTTGACTGGGACTAGCGGGAGCAGGGAGCAGTACTTC.

There are a few counts of this clonotype. The V call is TRBV19, the J call TRBJ2-2; D unresolved. Trimming left V 4 bases short and J 8 bases short, with 11 bases between. From germline, CDR1 is LNHDA and CDR2 SQIVND (reference sequence). This CDR3 is 13 amino acids long. The CDR3: CASSTVSYGELFF. CDR3 in DNA: TGTGCCAGTAGTACGGTCTCGTATGGGGAGCTGTTTTTT.

This clonotype appeared many times. The V call is TRBV18, the J call TRBJ1-2, with 9 bases lining up with TRBD1. The CDR3 loop spans 18 amino acids. With V trimmed by 1 base and J by 0 bases, 9 bases remained unmatched. Germline CDR1 reads KGHSH; CDR2 reads LQKENI. The CDR3 DNA follows: TGTGCCAGCTCACCACTGGGGACAGGGACCTTTGCTAACTATGGCTACACCTTC. Protein product: CASSPLGTGTFANYGYTF.

Notes on this clonotype: One junction end disagrees with the germline gene, perhaps due to a read error. This rearrangement joins TRBV12-3 or TRBV12-4 to TRBJ1-3; D is undetermined. This CDR3 has 14 residues. CDR3 sequence: CASSLGQSGNTKYF. CDR3 in DNA: TGTGCCAGCAGTTTAGGGCAATCTGGAAACACCAAATATTTT.

V gene TRBV4-1 combines with J gene TRBJ1-4; D unclear. CDR1 MGHRA and CDR2 YSYEKL come from the germline V gene. V was clipped by 4 bases and J by 8 bases, with 11 bases between them. The CDR3 is 13 amino acids. The CDR3 is CASSPQPREKLFF. Written as DNA, the CDR3 is TGCGCCAGCAGCCCTCAACCTCGCGAAAAACTGTTTTTT.

The chain is built from TRBV18 and TRBJ2-7; D remains ambiguous. CDR3 length: 17 residues. CDR1 is KGHSH and CDR2 is LQKENI in the germline V gene. V was clipped by 4 bases and J by 1 base, with 20 bases between them. For the CDR3, the DNA is TGTGCCAGCTCACTCCCGGGTGTCGGCGTTAGGTCCTACGAGCAGTACTTC. Translation: CASSLPGVGVRSYEQYF. Drawing the rest from reference TRBV18 and TRBJ2-7, the complete variable domain is NAGVMQNPRHLVRRRGQEARLRCSPMKGHSHVYWYRQLPEEGLKFMVYLQKENIIDESGMPKERFSAEFPKEGPSILRIQQVVRGDSAAYFCASSLPGVGVRSYEQYFGPGTRLTVT.

The rearrangement links TRBV12-3 or TRBV12-4 to TRBJ2-3, with D possibly being TRBD2 (6 bases). The CDR3 covers 15 residues. The ends were cut back, 5 bases at V and 5 bases at J, with 17 bases in the middle. The CDR3 protein is CASSRGVGGQDTQYF. The CDR3 DNA sequence: TGTGCCAGCAGTCGCGGGGTAGGAGGTCAAGATACGCAGTATTTT.

The genes are TRBV20-1 and TRBJ2-5; 10 nucleotides agree with TRBD2. Germline trimming cut 2 bases from V and 5 bases from J; bases unmatched to any gene: 8. From germline, CDR1 is DFQATT and CDR2 SNEGSKA (reference sequence). CDR3 length equals 15 residues. The CDR3 DNA reads TGCAGTGCTAGATCTGTAGCGGGGGGCCCCGAGACCCAGTACTTC. Its protein product is CSARSVAGGPETQYF.

This clonotype was counted a few times. The gene calls are TRBV12-3 or TRBV12-4 and TRBJ1-2; the D gene is possibly TRBD1 (6 bases). This CDR3 is 15 amino acids long. V was trimmed by 5 bases and J by 4 bases, leaving 17 bases between them. In DNA, the CDR3 is TGTGCCAGCAGTCCGGGGGGGCAGGCTATCTATGGCTACACCTTC. It translates to CASSPGGQAIYGYTF.

The V and J genes are TRBV7-3 and TRBJ2-3; no clear D. CDR1 and CDR2 from the germline V gene are SGHTA and FQGTGA. There are 13 residues in the CDR3. With 5 bases removed from V and 1 base from J, the gap between germline ends came to 7 bases. Here the CDR3 reads CASSGSRTDTQYF. Written as DNA, the CDR3 is TGTGCCAGCAGCGGGTCTCGCACAGATACGCAGTATTTT.

The rearrangement links TRBV5-1 to TRBJ2-7; 8 nucleotides align to TRBD1. The CDR3 has 12 amino acids. Germline CDR1 is SGHRS and CDR2 is YFSETQ. V lost 3 bases and J lost 6; bases outside the gene matches: 2. CDR3 in amino acids: CASSWTGSEQYF. CDR3 DNA: TGCGCCAGCAGCTGGACAGGGAGCGAGCAGTACTTC. The variable domain in full, with the rest retrieved from reference TRBV5-1 and TRBJ2-7, is KAGVTQTPRYLIKTRGQQVTLSCSPISGHRSVSWYQQTPGQGLQFLFEYFSETQRNKGNFPGRFSGRQFSNSRSEMNVSTLELGDSALYLCASSWTGSEQYFGPGTRLTVT.

This clonotype was observed a handful of times. The DNA of the CDR3 is TGTGCCAGCAGCTCGGGGAACACAGATACGCAGTATTTT. It specifies CASSSGNTDTQYF. The chain is built from TRBV7-9 and TRBJ2-3, with a possible D match to TRBD2 (5 bases). The V gene's germline CDR1 is SEHNR and CDR2 FQNEAQ (reference sequence). The CDR3 spans 13 residues. Trimming cost V 4 bases and J 2 bases, with 7 bases left between them.

This clonotype was seen a few times. V and J are TRBV6-5 and TRBJ2-1; 8 nucleotides align to TRBD2. CDR1 is MNHEY, CDR2 SVGAGI, per germline. After removal of 6 bases from V and 9 bases from J, the junction contained 10 bases not matched to a gene. The CDR3 has 14 amino acids. CDR3 in DNA: TGTGCCAGCAGCCGCGGGGGGCAGGGCACTGAGCAGTTCTTC. Protein: CASSRGGQGTEQFF.

This clonotype appeared a few times. The V and J genes are TRBV28 and TRBJ1-5; D remains unclear. Trimming removed 5 bases from V and 9 bases from J, with 11 bases in between. Germline CDR1 reads MDHEN; CDR2 reads SYDVKM. CDR3 length: 12 amino acids. CDR3 protein: CASSPPRGPQHF. The CDR3 coding sequence is TGTGCCAGCAGTCCCCCTCGTGGGCCCCAGCATTTT.